A selection of T cell receptor beta chains follows, all from one sample in a study of T cells after yellow fever vaccination. Via MiXCR, TCRdb re-called the 5' RACE reads, giving one row per CDR3 protein. The sample has over 250,000 distinct CDR3 sequences; roughly 4.3% are singletons. The sample was PBMCs, taken 5 days after the yellow fever booster vaccination. Receptors originate from a man aged 18 to 29 who received the YFV17D yellow fever vaccine. Each CDR3 is given with its conserved first and last residue. The order of the fields is D gene, V gene, clone size, J gene, CDR3 DNA, CDR3 protein. The D gene is left open where the match is weak. Clone size is given for some rows only: seen once, a few or many times, or a class if the clone is expanded.

d_gene: -; v_gene: TRBV12-3/TRBV12-4; abundance: -; j_gene: TRBJ2-1; CDR3nt: TGTGCCAGCAGACGACGAGCGGATACCTACAATGAGCAGTTCTTC; CDR3aa: CASRRRADTYNEQFF
d_gene: -; v_gene: TRBV7-8; abundance: -; j_gene: TRBJ1-2; CDR3nt: TGTGCCAGCAGCATGCCGGGAGGCATCTATGGCTACACCTTC; CDR3aa: CASSMPGGIYGYTF
d_gene: TRBD1; v_gene: TRBV4-1; abundance: many; j_gene: TRBJ2-2; CDR3nt: TGCGCCAGCAGCCAATCTTTGGACAGGCGTGGGGAGCTGTTTTTT; CDR3aa: CASSQSLDRRGELFF
d_gene: -; v_gene: TRBV7-9; abundance: many; j_gene: TRBJ1-5; CDR3nt: TGTGCCAGCAGCTTAGTGGGGAATCAGCCCCAGCATTTT; CDR3aa: CASSLVGNQPQHF
d_gene: -; v_gene: TRBV29-1; abundance: many; j_gene: TRBJ1-5; CDR3nt: TGCAGCGTTTCCGGGCAGGAGAATCAGCCCCAGCATTTT; CDR3aa: CSVSGQENQPQHF
d_gene: -; v_gene: TRBV21-1; abundance: -; j_gene: TRBJ2-5; CDR3nt: TGTGCCAGTCCCGTCGGGATCGCGGGGACCCAGTACTTC; CDR3aa: CASPVGIAGTQYF
d_gene: TRBD1; v_gene: TRBV20-1; abundance: few; j_gene: TRBJ1-1; CDR3nt: TGCAGTGCTAGGCCGGACAGGTTATCTGAAGCTTTCTTT; CDR3aa: CSARPDRLSEAFF
d_gene: -; v_gene: TRBV6-5; abundance: -; j_gene: TRBJ2-5; CDR3nt: TGTGCCAGCAGTTACTCAGGCGGGGCATGGGTGACCCAGTACTTC; CDR3aa: CASSYSGGAWVTQYF
d_gene: -; v_gene: TRBV5-1; abundance: -; j_gene: TRBJ1-6; CDR3nt: TGCGCCAGCAGGGGAGAGCTCTCCTATAATTCACCCCTCCACTTT; CDR3aa: CASRGELSYNSPLHF
d_gene: TRBD1; v_gene: TRBV20-1; abundance: many; j_gene: TRBJ1-2; CDR3nt: TGCAGTGCTAAACCGGACAGGGTTGACGGCTATGGCTACACCTTC; CDR3aa: CSAKPDRVDGYGYTF
d_gene: -; v_gene: TRBV27; abundance: -; j_gene: TRBJ2-1; CDR3nt: TGTGCCAGCAGTTTCGGCCCCAGCTCCTACAATGAGCAGTTCTTC; CDR3aa: CASSFGPSSYNEQFF
d_gene: -; v_gene: TRBV5-1; abundance: many; j_gene: TRBJ2-5; CDR3nt: TGCGCCAGCAGCAACAGGGCTGGAGAGACCCAGTACTTC; CDR3aa: CASSNRAGETQYF
d_gene: -; v_gene: TRBV7-8; abundance: many; j_gene: TRBJ2-3; CDR3nt: TGTGCCAGCAGCTTATTTGTGGGGACAGATACGCAGTATTTT; CDR3aa: CASSLFVGTDTQYF
d_gene: -; v_gene: TRBV11-1; abundance: -; j_gene: TRBJ2-5; CDR3nt: TGTGCCAGCAGCTTCGGCACCCTGGAGACCCAGTACTTC; CDR3aa: CASSFGTLETQYF
d_gene: TRBD2; v_gene: TRBV20-1; abundance: -; j_gene: TRBJ2-3; CDR3nt: TGCAGTGCTCCAAACCTAGCGGGGGGCACAGATACGCAGTATTTT; CDR3aa: CSAPNLAGGTDTQYF
d_gene: -; v_gene: TRBV7-2; abundance: -; j_gene: TRBJ2-2; CDR3nt: TGTGCCAGCAGCTTGACTAGTAAGGCCGGGGAGCTGTTTTTT; CDR3aa: CASSLTSKAGELFF
d_gene: -; v_gene: TRBV4-2; abundance: few; j_gene: TRBJ2-4; CDR3nt: TGTGCCGTCTCGACCACAGGGATGACCAAAAACATTCAGTACTTC; CDR3aa: CAVSTTGMTKNIQYF
d_gene: -; v_gene: TRBV6-2/TRBV6-3; abundance: few; j_gene: TRBJ1-1; CDR3nt: TGTGCCAGCAGTTACCCCCGGACAAAAGGGAGCACTGAAGCTTTCTTT; CDR3aa: CASSYPRTKGSTEAFF
d_gene: TRBD1; v_gene: TRBV6-2/TRBV6-3; abundance: few; j_gene: TRBJ2-2; CDR3nt: TGTGCCAGCAAGGAAGGGGGCGCCGGCACCGGGGAGCTGTTTTTT; CDR3aa: CASKEGGAGTGELFF
d_gene: -; v_gene: TRBV5-1; abundance: -; j_gene: TRBJ2-7; CDR3nt: TGCGCCAGCAGGTGGGTTGGGGACTTCTCCTACGAGCAGTACTTC; CDR3aa: CASRWVGDFSYEQYF
d_gene: -; v_gene: TRBV7-9; abundance: -; j_gene: TRBJ1-5; CDR3nt: TGTGCCAGCAGTAAGGACAAAAACCTTAATCAGCCCCAGCATTTT; CDR3aa: CASSKDKNLNQPQHF
d_gene: -; v_gene: TRBV7-2; abundance: few; j_gene: TRBJ2-1; CDR3nt: TGTGCCAGCAGCCCAAACGCGGGTCGCAATGAGCAGTTCTTC; CDR3aa: CASSPNAGRNEQFF
d_gene: TRBD2; v_gene: TRBV5-1; abundance: few; j_gene: TRBJ2-5; CDR3nt: TGCGCCAGCAGCTTGTCCCTCCGTACTAGCGGGGGCTCCGGGACCCAGTACTTC; CDR3aa: CASSLSLRTSGGSGTQYF
d_gene: -; v_gene: TRBV7-3; abundance: many; j_gene: TRBJ2-3; CDR3nt: TGTGCCAGCAGCTTAGGAGGGGCGAGGGATACGCAGTATTTT; CDR3aa: CASSLGGARDTQYF
d_gene: TRBD2; v_gene: TRBV10-3; abundance: many; j_gene: TRBJ2-3; CDR3nt: TGTGCCATCAGTGAGTCGAGGGTAGCGGGGGTTCCTAGCACAGATACGCAGTATTTT; CDR3aa: CAISESRVAGVPSTDTQYF
d_gene: -; v_gene: TRBV11-2; abundance: many; j_gene: TRBJ1-6; CDR3nt: TGTGCCAGCACGGACAGATATAATTCACCCCTCCACTTT; CDR3aa: CASTDRYNSPLHF
d_gene: -; v_gene: TRBV20-1; abundance: -; j_gene: TRBJ2-2; CDR3nt: TGCAGTGCTGACTCAAATTCGAACACCGGGGAGCTGTTTTTT; CDR3aa: CSADSNSNTGELFF
d_gene: TRBD1; v_gene: TRBV5-6; abundance: many; j_gene: TRBJ1-1; CDR3nt: TGTGCCAGCAGCGGGACAGGGGCCTTGAACACTGAAGCTTTCTTT; CDR3aa: CASSGTGALNTEAFF
d_gene: -; v_gene: TRBV5-1; abundance: many; j_gene: TRBJ2-7; CDR3nt: TGCGCCAGCAGCCAAGGTACGAGTGTCTCCTACGAGCAGTACTTC; CDR3aa: CASSQGTSVSYEQYF
d_gene: -; v_gene: TRBV7-9; abundance: many; j_gene: TRBJ2-2; CDR3nt: TGTGCCAGCAGCGTTCCACAGGGATCCACCGGGGAGCTGTTTTTT; CDR3aa: CASSVPQGSTGELFF
d_gene: -; v_gene: TRBV3-1; abundance: many; j_gene: TRBJ2-5; CDR3nt: TGTGCCAGCAGCCTCGGGACACATCAAGAGACCCAGTACTTC; CDR3aa: CASSLGTHQETQYF
d_gene: -; v_gene: TRBV27; abundance: few; j_gene: TRBJ1-2; CDR3nt: TGTGCCAGCAGTACGTCCGGGGAAACCTTCTATGGCTACACCTTC; CDR3aa: CASSTSGETFYGYTF
d_gene: -; v_gene: TRBV24-1; abundance: many; j_gene: TRBJ2-1; CDR3nt: TGTGCCACCAGTGATAGAGGGGCTACCTACAATGAGCAGTTCTTC; CDR3aa: CATSDRGATYNEQFF
d_gene: -; v_gene: TRBV10-2; abundance: few; j_gene: TRBJ1-1; CDR3nt: TGCGCCAGCAGTGAGAGGGGAACTTACACTGAAGCTTTCTTT; CDR3aa: CASSERGTYTEAFF
d_gene: -; v_gene: TRBV4-2; abundance: many; j_gene: TRBJ1-1; CDR3nt: TGTGCCAGCAGCCAAGACGGACCGGCGATAGCTTTCTTT; CDR3aa: CASSQDGPAIAFF
d_gene: -; v_gene: TRBV6-5; abundance: many; j_gene: TRBJ1-2; CDR3nt: TGTGCCAGCAGTGGCTATGGGCCCTATGGCTACACCTTC; CDR3aa: CASSGYGPYGYTF
d_gene: TRBD2; v_gene: TRBV24-1; abundance: -; j_gene: TRBJ2-3; CDR3nt: TGTGCCACCAGTGATACTAGCGGGGGGGCTAATACGCAGTATTTT; CDR3aa: CATSDTSGGANTQYF
d_gene: -; v_gene: TRBV5-1; abundance: -; j_gene: TRBJ1-1; CDR3nt: TGCGCCAGCAGCGGAGGGGGGGGAGCCTACACTGAAGCTTTCTTT; CDR3aa: CASSGGGGAYTEAFF
d_gene: TRBD1; v_gene: TRBV2; abundance: few; j_gene: TRBJ1-1; CDR3nt: TGTGCCAGCAGTGTACCGACAGGGGCCTTCATGAACACTGAAGCTTTCTTT; CDR3aa: CASSVPTGAFMNTEAFF
d_gene: TRBD1; v_gene: TRBV27; abundance: few; j_gene: TRBJ1-2; CDR3nt: TGTGCCAGCAGTTCAATCGGACAGGGAATTGATGGCTACACCTTC; CDR3aa: CASSSIGQGIDGYTF
d_gene: -; v_gene: TRBV27; abundance: many; j_gene: TRBJ1-1; CDR3nt: TGTGCCAGCAGTTTGGGGTGGGGACACCCGAACACTGAAGCTTTCTTT; CDR3aa: CASSLGWGHPNTEAFF
d_gene: -; v_gene: TRBV6-5; abundance: -; j_gene: TRBJ2-1; CDR3nt: TGTGCCAGCAAGGGGGGCTGGTACAATGAGCAGTTCTTC; CDR3aa: CASKGGWYNEQFF
d_gene: TRBD2; v_gene: TRBV6-4; abundance: -; j_gene: TRBJ2-3; CDR3nt: TGTGCCAGCAGGGGACCCCTAGCGGGGGGCCCTAGCACAGATACGCAGTATTTT; CDR3aa: CASRGPLAGGPSTDTQYF
d_gene: -; v_gene: TRBV11-2; abundance: many; j_gene: TRBJ2-2; CDR3nt: TGTGCCAGCAGCTTACTCACCACCGGGGAGCTGTTTTTT; CDR3aa: CASSLLTTGELFF
d_gene: -; v_gene: TRBV7-9; abundance: -; j_gene: TRBJ2-5; CDR3nt: TGTGCCAGCAGCCCAGTACTATATGCCACTGACCAGTACTTC; CDR3aa: CASSPVLYATDQYF
d_gene: -; v_gene: TRBV12-3/TRBV12-4; abundance: -; j_gene: TRBJ2-5; CDR3nt: TGTGCCAGCGGTCGGGAATGGGGAGAGACCCAGTACTTC; CDR3aa: CASGREWGETQYF
d_gene: TRBD2; v_gene: TRBV19; abundance: -; j_gene: TRBJ2-3; CDR3nt: TGTGCCAGTAGTGCAATAGCGGGGGGGCGGGATACGCAGTATTTT; CDR3aa: CASSAIAGGRDTQYF
d_gene: TRBD2; v_gene: TRBV6-5; abundance: few; j_gene: TRBJ2-2; CDR3nt: TGTGCCAGCAGTTACTCCTCTGGGGGGGTAAAGGGGGAGCTGTTTTTT; CDR3aa: CASSYSSGGVKGELFF